The clone carrying this TCR beta chain was seen a handful of times. Its antigen is as yet unknown. The data were produced by immunoSEQ multiplex PCR, yet TCRdb's version contains in-frame clones alone and is incomplete. In the table there are around 76,000 clones, approximately 80% of which are singletons. The sample is drawn from a study of OX40 agonist ivuxolimab in advanced cancers. General study points: Some patients who did not respond also had low normalized T-cell clonal expansion. The mean number of expanded clones was higher in CD8+ T cells than in CD4+.

Germline V gene lookup returns CDR1 LNHDA and CDR2 SQIVND (reference sequence). Trimming removed 10 bases at V and 3 bases at J, with 25 bases between. This CDR3 comprises 16 residues. The V and J genes are TRBV19 and TRBJ2-7; a possible D gene is TRBD2 (6 bases). This clonotype was sampled from an adult with an advanced solid tumor such as melanoma, head and neck, liver or kidney cancer. The input for sequencing was CD4+ or CD8+ T cells sorted from blood, taken in a trial of the OX40 agonist ivuxolimab. The CDR3: CAIKGGKGPRDYEQYF. Here the CDR3 DNA reads TGTGCCATCAAGGGAGGCAAGGGGCCAAGAGACTACGAGCAGTACTTC.